The sequence of this T cell receptor beta chain was determined in a study of T-cell reconstitution after alpha-beta-depleted transplantation in children. V was clipped by 1 base and J by 6 bases, with 9 bases between them. Per germline, CDR1 LGHNA and CDR2 YNFKEQ. The CDR3 runs 13 residues. Unique molecular identifiers were used to barcode this TCRbeta library. TCRdb independently ran MiXCR on the PCR reads; one entry per CDR3 protein. Counted here are some 500,000 distinct CDR3 sequences, 32% occurring once; the ten biggest clones make up around 2.3%. The rearrangement joins TRBV4-2 to TRBJ1-1; D is possibly TRBD1 (6 bases). The source was PBMCs from the stem cell graft donor, collected from the stem cell graft. This sequence was found in a human donor who donated a stem cell graft to a child with aplastic anemia. DNA of the CDR3: TGTGCCAGCAGCCAAGCAGGGGACCCTGAAGCTTTCTTT. The encoded protein is CASSQAGDPEAFF.